Reported below is one T cell receptor beta chain. This sample was taken from a study of T cell repertoires in cytomegalovirus infection. At the level of the study: The public TCR beta signatures pointed to both CMV infection and matching HLA type.

From the reads, TCRdb called clonotypes with MiXCR, one entry per CDR3 protein. The sample gives some 680,000 distinct CDR3 sequences, less than 40% of which show up once; 2.5% to 3% is in the top ten. This receptor was identified in a human donor in good health (CMV status not recorded). Some clones in this sample may be carry-over from other donors' samples. The sequenced sample was PBMCs.

CDR3 protein: CASSQGTFNTEAFF. The CDR3 DNA is TGCGCCAGCAGCCAAGGCACATTCAACACTGAAGCTTTCTTT. V usage is TRBV4-3 and J usage is TRBJ1-1; D ambiguous. This CDR3 region has 14 residues. Trimming left V 1 base short and J 2 bases short, with 8 bases between. Germline assignment: CDR1 LGHNA and CDR2 YSLEER.